This paragraph reports one T cell receptor beta chain. The antigen it recognizes is unknown. The junction and the germline gene differ at one end; a read error may be behind it. The data are from a study of T-cell memory formation after mild COVID-19 (dated by TCRdb to about 2021). General notes on the study: Most TCR sequence clusters were specific to one of the two donors. T-cell clones expanding and contracting after mild COVID-19 in two donors were tracked by longitudinal TCRalpha and TCRbeta repertoire sequencing. The cohort comprised two young, previously healthy adult volunteers, one female and one male. The paper as a whole reports these results and caveats: SARS-CoV-2 specificity was not confirmed for the second-wave clones peaking on day 37. From day 15 to 85, contracting clones showed balanced CD4/CD8 phenotypes, whereas a second wave of clones that expanded from day 15 to 37 leaned towards CD4+. Only a couple of mild cases were covered in the study, and larger cohorts including severe cases with pre-infection samples were considered necessary. Contracting CD4+ clones were located mainly in the CM and EM memory subsets, whereas CD8+ clones were found to be enriched in EMRA. Some responding clones were found in pre-infection memory, which suggests that pre-existing cross-reactive memory T cells took part in the SARS-CoV-2 response.

From the cysteine up to the phenylalanine, the CDR3 has a length of 16 residues. CDR3 DNA only is kept here, 48 bases in frame from base 1. CDR1 SQVTM and CDR2 ANQGSEA were looked up in the germline V gene. Ficoll-Paque density gradient centrifugation was used to isolate PBMCs. Instrument on record: Illumina NovaSeq 6000. TCRalpha and TCRbeta cDNA libraries were built by 5'RACE with constant-segment primers, adding sample barcodes and unique molecular identifiers. Trizol reagent was used to extract RNA from every sample. Amplification of the libraries took two PCR steps, and the second step added a second sample barcode plus Illumina TruSeq adapters. Sequencing of the libraries was done on an Illumina NovaSeq, producing 2 x 150 bp paired-end reads. In the original analysis: Demultiplexing of reads and collapsing into UMI-guided consensus sequences were performed with migec v1.2.7. Using mixcr v2.1.11, UMI consensuses were aligned to TRA and TRB V and J templates and then assembled into clonotypes. Clonotypes were classified as expanded or contracted when called significant by both edgeR and NoisET, with noise models trained on biological replicates. edgeR calls used a false discovery rate-adjusted p below 0.01 and a log2 fold-change threshold of 1. As an exploratory analysis of dynamics, max-normalized trajectories of the 1000 most abundant clonotypes were examined by PCA with hierarchical clustering. Separately sequenced CD4+ and CD8+ repertoires were used to assign the CD4 or CD8 phenotype of responding clones. TCRdb ran its own pipeline on the public reads, namely fastp trimming at Q25 and MiXCR clone calling, and kept in-frame beta chains. For every CDR3 protein sequence, its rows merge into one entry that carries the most common genes and DNA. What appears here as the V and J calls and clone size reflects TCRdb's work, not the paper's. The sample table lists about 400,000 distinct CDR3 sequences, approximately 15% of them with a count of one. The biggest ten clones account for roughly a fifth of the sample.

The TCR sequence derives from a man aged 18-30 years who had mild COVID-19 (a few samples of this study predate the infection). The sample titles of this study are shuffled in the database, so cell type and time point are left out; the donor was told from shared clones. The V and J genes are TRBV29-1 and TRBJ2-5; the central 13 bases match TRBD2. The sample was PBMCs or a T cell subset sorted from them (not recorded which). The nucleotide sequence reads as follows: TGCAGCGTCGAAGGGACTAGCGGGGACCCAAAAGAGACCCAGTACTTC. It translates as CSVEGTSGDPKETQYF.